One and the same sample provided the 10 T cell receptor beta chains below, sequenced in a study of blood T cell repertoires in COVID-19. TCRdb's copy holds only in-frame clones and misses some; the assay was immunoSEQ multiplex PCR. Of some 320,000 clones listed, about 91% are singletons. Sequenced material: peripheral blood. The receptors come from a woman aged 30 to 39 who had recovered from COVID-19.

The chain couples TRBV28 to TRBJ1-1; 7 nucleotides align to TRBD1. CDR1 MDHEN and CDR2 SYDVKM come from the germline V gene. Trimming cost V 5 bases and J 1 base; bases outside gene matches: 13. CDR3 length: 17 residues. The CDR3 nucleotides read TGTGCCAGCAGTCCCCCGATACAGACAGGGCCGAACACTGAAGCTTTCTTT. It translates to CASSPPIQTGPNTEAFF.

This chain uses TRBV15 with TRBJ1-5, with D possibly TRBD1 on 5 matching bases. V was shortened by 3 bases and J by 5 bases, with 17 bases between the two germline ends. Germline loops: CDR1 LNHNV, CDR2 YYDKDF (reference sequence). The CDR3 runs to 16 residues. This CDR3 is CATSRDISVGDQPQHF. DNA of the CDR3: TGTGCCACCAGCAGGGATATTTCGGTAGGGGATCAGCCCCAGCATTTT.

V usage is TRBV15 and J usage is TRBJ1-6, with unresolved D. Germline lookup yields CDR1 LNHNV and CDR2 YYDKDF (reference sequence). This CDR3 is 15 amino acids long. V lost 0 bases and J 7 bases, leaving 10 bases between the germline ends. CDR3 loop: CATSRESTTNSPLHF. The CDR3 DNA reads TGTGCCACCAGCAGAGAGAGTACCACCAATTCACCCCTCCACTTT.

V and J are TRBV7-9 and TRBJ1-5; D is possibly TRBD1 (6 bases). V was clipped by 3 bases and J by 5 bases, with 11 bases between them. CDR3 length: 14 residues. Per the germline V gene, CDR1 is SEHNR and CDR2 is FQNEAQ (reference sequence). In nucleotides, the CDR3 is TGTGCCAGCAGCTTGTCGACAGGCCATCAGCCCCAGCATTTT. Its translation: CASSLSTGHQPQHF.

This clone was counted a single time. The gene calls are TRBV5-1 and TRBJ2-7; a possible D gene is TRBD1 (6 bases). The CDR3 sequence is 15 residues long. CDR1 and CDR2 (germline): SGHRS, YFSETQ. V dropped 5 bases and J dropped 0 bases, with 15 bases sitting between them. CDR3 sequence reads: CASSSAGQSSYEQYF. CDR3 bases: TGCGCCAGCAGTTCAGCAGGACAGAGCTCCTACGAGCAGTACTTC.

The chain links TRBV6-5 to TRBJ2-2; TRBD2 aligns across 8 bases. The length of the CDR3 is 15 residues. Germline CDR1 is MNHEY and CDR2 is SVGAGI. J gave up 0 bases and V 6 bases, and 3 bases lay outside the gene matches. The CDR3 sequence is CASRGLASNTGELFF. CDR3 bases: TGTGCCAGCAGAGGACTAGCTTCGAACACCGGGGAGCTGTTTTTT.

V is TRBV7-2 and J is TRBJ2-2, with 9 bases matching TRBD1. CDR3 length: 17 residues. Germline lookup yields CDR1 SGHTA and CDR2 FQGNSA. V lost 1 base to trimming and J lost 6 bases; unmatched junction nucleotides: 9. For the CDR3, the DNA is TGTGCCAGCAGCTTAGGGGGACAGGGAGATTGGGCCGGGGAGCTGTTTTTT. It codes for CASSLGGQGDWAGELFF.

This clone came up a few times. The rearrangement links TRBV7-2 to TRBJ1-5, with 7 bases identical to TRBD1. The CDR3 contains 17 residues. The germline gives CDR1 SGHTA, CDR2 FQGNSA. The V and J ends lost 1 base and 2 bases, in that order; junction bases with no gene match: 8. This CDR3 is CASSLEHRGVGNQPQHF. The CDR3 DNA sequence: TGTGCCAGCAGCTTAGAGCACAGGGGAGTCGGCAATCAGCCCCAGCATTTT.

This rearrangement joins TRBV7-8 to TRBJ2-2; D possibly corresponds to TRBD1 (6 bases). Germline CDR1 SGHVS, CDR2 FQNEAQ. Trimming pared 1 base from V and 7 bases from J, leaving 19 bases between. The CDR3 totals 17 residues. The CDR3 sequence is CASSLGFWQGINGELFF. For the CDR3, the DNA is TGTGCCAGCAGCTTAGGATTCTGGCAGGGGATTAACGGGGAGCTGTTTTTT.

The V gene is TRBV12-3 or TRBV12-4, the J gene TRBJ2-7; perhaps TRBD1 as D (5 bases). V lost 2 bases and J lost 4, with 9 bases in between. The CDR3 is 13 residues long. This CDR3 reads CASSLSGYYEQYF. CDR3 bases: TGTGCCAGCAGTTTATCAGGGTATTACGAGCAGTACTTC.